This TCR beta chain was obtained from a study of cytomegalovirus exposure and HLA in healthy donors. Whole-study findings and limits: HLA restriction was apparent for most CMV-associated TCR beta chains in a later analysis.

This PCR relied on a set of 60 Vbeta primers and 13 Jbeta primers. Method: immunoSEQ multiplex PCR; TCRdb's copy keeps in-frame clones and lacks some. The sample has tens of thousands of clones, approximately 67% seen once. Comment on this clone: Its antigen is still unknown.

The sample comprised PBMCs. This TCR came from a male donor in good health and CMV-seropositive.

CDR3 bases: TGTGCCAGCAGCGTAGGGGCAGTCGGAAACACCATATATTTT. This translates into CASSVGAVGNTIYF. The chain employs TRBV9 and TRBJ1-3; D not resolved. This CDR3 region has 14 residues. Looked up from germline, CDR1 is SGDLS and CDR2 is YYNGEE. The V end was cut by 0 bases, the J end by 4 bases, with 8 bases between.